The next 16 T cell receptor beta chains were all read from a single sample in a study of early T cells in non-severe SARS-CoV-2 infection. TCRdb reprocessed the 5' RACE reads via MiXCR and lists one record per CDR3 protein. The data hold about 48,000 distinct CDR3 sequences, with over 7.5% observed a single time. Material for sequencing was whole blood. The receptor set was obtained from an adult who was a healthcare worker with PCR-confirmed SARS-CoV-2 infection or an uninfected control (not recorded which).

This clonotype was seen repeatedly, ten times or more. The chain couples TRBV10-3 to TRBJ2-7; 8 nucleotides align to TRBD2. CDR1 ENHRY and CDR2 SYGVKD come from the germline V gene. Germline trimming cut 0 bases from V and 3 bases from J; bases unmatched to any gene: 7. The CDR3 extends over 16 amino acids. The CDR3 bases are TGTGCCATCAGTGAGTCGAGTCTAGCGGGTGGCTACGAGCAGTACTTC. Amino acids: CAISESSLAGGYEQYF.

This clonotype was counted between two and nine times. This rearrangement joins TRBV29-1 to TRBJ2-1; 8 bases are shared with TRBD1. From germline, CDR1 is SQVTM and CDR2 ANQGSEA. The CDR3 contains 14 residues. With 3 bases clipped from V and 8 bases from J, the junction kept 9 bases outside the gene matches. CDR3 coding DNA: TGCAGCGTTGAGCGGACAGGGTTGCAGGATGAGCAGTTCTTC. This codes for CSVERTGLQDEQFF.

This clonotype was seen many times. This sequence joins TRBV24-1 and TRBJ2-2, with unresolved D. The germline V and J ends were trimmed by 5 bases and 7 bases, with 13 bases remaining between them. The CDR3 consists of 14 residues. CDR1 is KGHDR, CDR2 SFDVKD, per germline. CDR3 region: CATSVGVPGGELFF. For the CDR3, the DNA is TGTGCCACCAGTGTTGGGGTTCCCGGCGGGGAGCTGTTTTTT.

The chain has TRBV12-3 or TRBV12-4 and TRBJ1-5; the D gene is possibly TRBD1 (6 bases). Trimming pared 5 bases from V and 6 bases from J, leaving 14 bases between. This CDR3 spans 14 amino acids. CDR3 nucleotide sequence: TGTGCCAGCAGTCCAACCGGGGGCGGTCAGCCCCAGCATTTT. Amino acid sequence: CASSPTGGGQPQHF.

This clonotype was picked up many times. The chain joins TRBV5-5 to TRBJ1-1, with D perhaps matching TRBD1 (5 bases). V shed 3 bases and J shed 1 base, with 16 bases lying between them. Germline-derived CDR1 and CDR2 are SGHKS and YYEKEE (reference sequence). CDR3 size: 16 residues. The CDR3 reads CASSWSADTSNTEAFF. As DNA, the CDR3 is TGTGCCAGCAGCTGGTCGGCGGACACATCGAACACTGAAGCTTTCTTT.

This rearrangement joins TRBV10-3 to TRBJ1-2; D gene uncertain. Trimming removed 11 bases at V and 5 bases at J, with 15 bases between. Germline CDR1 ENHRY, CDR2 SYGVKD. This CDR3 is built from 12 residues. The CDR3 is CASREGEYGYTF. In DNA, the CDR3 is TGTGCCTCTAGGGAGGGTGAATATGGCTACACCTTC.

This chain joins TRBV7-9 and TRBJ2-7; the D gene is possibly TRBD1 (6 bases). The CDR3 sequence is 15 residues long. Trimming cost V 4 bases and J 2 bases, with 15 bases left between them. Germline V lookup: CDR1 SEHNR, CDR2 FQNEAQ (reference sequence). This CDR3 is CASSSLDRSAYEQYF. The CDR3 DNA follows: TGTGCCAGCAGCTCGCTCGACAGGTCAGCCTACGAGCAGTACTTC.

In this sample, this clonotype turned up many times. The chain joins TRBV12-5 to TRBJ2-1, with D hard to call. Trimming removed 4 bases at V and 9 bases at J, with 13 bases between. CDR1 LGHNT and CDR2 FRNRAP come from the germline V gene. The CDR3 runs to 13 residues. CDR3 in DNA: TGTGCTAGTGGTTCCAGCCTGGTCCTTGAGCAGTTCTTC. Amino acids: CASGSSLVLEQFF.

This clonotype was seen ten or more times. The chain couples TRBV29-1 to TRBJ2-1; TRBD1 is a possible D gene (5 bases). Trimming took off 7 bases at V and 0 bases at J, with 13 bases between the two ends. The germline V gene has CDR1 SQVTM and CDR2 ANQGSEA. The CDR3 loop spans 14 amino acids. This CDR3 is CSADSESSYNEQFF. DNA of the CDR3: TGCAGCGCCGACAGTGAAAGCTCCTACAATGAGCAGTTCTTC.

This clonotype appeared many times. V and J are TRBV10-2 and TRBJ1-1, with no clear D. The CDR3 loop spans 11 amino acids. The ends were cut back, 0 bases at V and 11 bases at J, with 7 bases in the middle. Germline V CDR1 and CDR2: WSHSY, SAAADI. CDR3: CASSESTAAFF. DNA of the CDR3: TGCGCCAGCAGTGAGTCGACGGCCGCTTTCTTT.

Note on this clonotype: The CDR3 carries no conserved terminal phenylalanine or tryptophan, so it likely arises from a read error. The genes are TRBV19 and TRBJ2-5; D uncertain. This CDR3 is 14 amino acids long. The germline gives CDR1 LNHDA, CDR2 SQIVND (reference sequence). Trimming removed 2 bases from V and 1 base from J, with 8 bases in between. CDR3 sequence: CASSINDLQETQYS. Here the CDR3 DNA reads TGTGCCAGTAGTATAAACGATCTCCAAGAGACCCAGTACTCC.

This clonotype has more than one count but fewer than ten. The chain is built from TRBV29-1 and TRBJ2-5; TRBD2 matches at 10 bases. The CDR3 covers 13 residues. V trimming: 7 bases; J trimming: 1 base; junction bases outside the gene matches: 3. CDR1 is SQVTM and CDR2 is ANQGSEA in the germline V gene. The CDR3 sequence: CSGIAGGQETQYF. Written as DNA, the CDR3 is TGCAGCGGTATAGCGGGAGGCCAAGAGACCCAGTACTTC.

In its sample, this clonotype was seen many times. J is TRBJ1-5 and V is TRBV25-1, with a tentative D call TRBD1 (6 bases). The CDR3 extends over 14 amino acids. Trimming cost V 5 bases and J 2 bases, with 10 bases left between them. Germline-derived CDR1 and CDR2 are MGHDK and SYGVNS. CDR3 in amino acids: CASSWGGGNQPQHF. The DNA for the CDR3 is TGTGCCAGCAGTTGGGGGGGCGGCAATCAGCCCCAGCATTTT.

This clonotype was recorded at least ten times. The rearrangement uses TRBV20-1 and TRBJ2-7, with no clear D. The V end lost 0 bases, the J end lost 3 bases, and 12 bases lay between the germline ends. The length of the CDR3 is 14 residues. The germline CDR1 and CDR2 sequences are DFQATT and SNEGSKA (reference sequence). The CDR3 coding sequence is TGCAGTGCTAGAGATAGGGCCAGTTACTACGAGCAGTACTTC. Translating it yields CSARDRASYYEQYF.

This clonotype was detected many times. The chain links TRBV19 to TRBJ2-7; no definite D call. Germline lookup yields CDR1 LNHDA and CDR2 SQIVND (reference sequence). The CDR3 loop spans 13 amino acids. V was shortened by 4 bases and J by 5 bases, with 12 bases between the two germline ends. CDR3 DNA sequence: TGTGCCAGTAGTAGGACGGAGATCCACGAGCAGTACTTC. Encoded protein: CASSRTEIHEQYF. Full variable domain (remainder filled in from reference TRBV19 and TRBJ2-7): DGGITQSPKYLFRKEGQNVTLSCEQNLNHDAMYWYRQDPGQGLRLIYYSQIVNDFQKGDIAEGYSVSREKKESFPLTVTSAQKNPTAFYLCASSRTEIHEQYFGPGTRLTVT.

The V and J genes are TRBV6-5 and TRBJ2-1, with D hard to call. Germline V gives CDR1 MNHEY, CDR2 SVGAGI. Trimming removed 0 bases from V and 7 bases from J, with 10 bases in between. The CDR3 has 14 residues. CDR3 sequence: CASSYSGGGNEQFF. The CDR3 nucleotides read TGTGCCAGCAGTTACTCCGGCGGTGGGAATGAGCAGTTCTTC.